The 16 T cell receptor beta chains below come from one sample, sequenced in a study of T cells in Graves' hyperthyroidism and ophthalmopathy. From RNA transcripts, TCR beta CDR3 regions were amplified. HTBI primers drove first-round RT-PCR of the TCR CDR3. TCRdb re-analysed the multiplex PCR reads in MiXCR, keeping a single row per CDR3 protein. Here the sample spans approximately 710,000 distinct CDR3 sequences, 17% being singletons. Input material: blood. The origin of the receptors is a man aged 45-60 years with Graves' hyperthyroidism.

This clonotype has ten or more counts. The chain is built from TRBV28 and TRBJ1-5; 9 positions agree with TRBD1. Per germline, CDR1 MDHEN and CDR2 SYDVKM. This CDR3 region has 19 residues. V was pared by 3 bases and J by 0 bases, with 12 bases of the junction left unmatched. The CDR3 sequence: CASSLFSGQGFYSNQPQHF. CDR3 bases: TGTGCCAGCAGTTTGTTCTCGGGACAGGGCTTTTATAGCAATCAGCCCCAGCATTTT.

This clonotype showed up many times. CDR3 sequence (DNA): TGTGCCAGCAGCGTAGTCAGGGAGGCCACTGAAGCTTTCTTT. It translates to CASSVVREATEAFF. V and J are TRBV9 and TRBJ1-1, with a tentative D call TRBD1 (5 bases). Germline V CDR1 and CDR2: SGDLS, YYNGEE. This CDR3 is 14 amino acids long. V lost 0 bases and J 4 bases, leaving 10 bases between the germline ends.

At least ten counts were recorded for this clonotype. J is TRBJ2-2 and V is TRBV12-3 or TRBV12-4; 14 bases are shared with TRBD2. This CDR3 is built from 17 residues. Losses at the gene ends were 4 bases for V and 5 bases for J; bases not matched to a gene: 6. The CDR3 coding sequence is TGTGCCAGCAGTTCGGGACTAGCGGGAGTTTGGACCGGGGAGCTGTTTTTT. Translation: CASSSGLAGVWTGELFF.

This clonotype was seen repeatedly, ten times or more. The chain is built from TRBV27 and TRBJ1-6; D remains ambiguous. Trimming pared 3 bases from V and 0 bases from J, leaving 6 bases between. The V gene's germline CDR1 is MNHEY and CDR2 SMNVEV (reference sequence). The CDR3 is 15 residues long. In DNA form, the CDR3 reads TGTGCCAGCAGTTTCGGGTCCTCCTATAATTCACCCCTCCACTTT. It encodes CASSFGSSYNSPLHF.

The table lists this clonotype with a few counts. The chain couples TRBV6-1 to TRBJ2-3; 11 bases line up with TRBD2. Germline V gene data show CDR1 as MNHNS and CDR2 as SASEGT. The CDR3 covers 17 residues. V lost 8 bases, J lost 2 bases, and 12 bases stayed unmatched. Written as DNA, the CDR3 is TGTGCCAGCGGGGGACTAGCGGATCCGTCTTTCACAGATACGCAGTATTTT. This sequence encodes CASGGLADPSFTDTQYF.

The sample holds a few counts of this clonotype. V and J are TRBV5-1 and TRBJ2-2, with D tentatively TRBD1 (6 bases). Germline V gene sequence: CDR1 SGHRS, CDR2 YFSETQ. V dropped 4 bases and J dropped 4 bases, with 14 bases sitting between them. The CDR3 has 15 amino acids. CDR3 in DNA: TGCGCCAGCAGCGCCGGGACAACTCTCACCGGGGAGCTGTTTTTT. Its translation: CASSAGTTLTGELFF.

In its sample, this clonotype was seen many times. The chain couples TRBV9 to TRBJ2-1, with 9 bases aligning to TRBD1. Germline values: CDR1 SGDLS, CDR2 YYNGEE. This CDR3 contains 15 residues. V was pared by 4 bases and J by 7 bases, with 9 bases of the junction left unmatched. The CDR3 DNA reads as TGTGCCAGCAGCCCCCGGGACAGGGATGGGAATGAGCAGTTCTTC. Translation gives CASSPRDRDGNEQFF. Full variable domain (missing parts from reference TRBV9 and TRBJ2-1): DSGVTQTPKHLITATGQRVTLRCSPRSGDLSVYWYQQSLDQGLQFLIQYYNGEERAKGNILERFSAQQFPDLHSELNLSSLELGDSALYFCASSPRDRDGNEQFFGPGTRLTVL.

Only a few counts were recorded for this clonotype. The rearrangement uses TRBV18 and TRBJ2-2; D possibly corresponds to TRBD2 (5 bases). CDR3 length equals 14 residues. CDR1 and CDR2 (germline): KGHSH, LQKENI. V shed 3 bases and J shed 11 bases, with 16 bases lying between them. This CDR3 reads CASSPEGKPGELFF. The CDR3 bases are TGTGCCAGCTCACCGGAAGGAAAACCGGGAGAGCTGTTTTTT.

This clonotype was recorded at least ten times. The J gene is TRBJ2-7, the V gene TRBV7-3; 11 nucleotides align to TRBD1. Germline assignment: CDR1 SGHTA and CDR2 FQGTGA. Losses at the gene ends were 5 bases for V and 6 bases for J; bases not matched to a gene: 6. This CDR3 is built from 14 residues. The CDR3 region has the DNA TGTGCCAGCAGCCGAACGGGACAGGGGGGCGAGCAGTACTTC. This encodes CASSRTGQGGEQYF.

The chain combines TRBV20-1 with TRBJ1-1, with D unclear. V was clipped by 0 bases and J by 0 bases, with 8 bases between them. The CDR3 loop spans 14 amino acids. From germline, CDR1 is DFQATT and CDR2 SNEGSKA (reference sequence). In DNA form, the CDR3 reads TGCAGTGCTAGAGACGAGGGATTGAACACTGAAGCTTTCTTT. This encodes CSARDEGLNTEAFF.

This clonotype was recorded at least ten times. The chain employs TRBV20-1 and TRBJ2-7; D gene ambiguous. The CDR3 sequence is 13 residues long. Trimming took 3 bases from V and 0 from J, leaving 9 bases between them. Germline V CDR1 and CDR2: DFQATT, SNEGSKA (reference sequence). The CDR3 spells CSARDLSSYEQYF. The CDR3 nucleotides read TGCAGTGCTAGGGACCTAAGCTCCTACGAGCAGTACTTC.

This clonotype was recorded many times. V and J are TRBV7-2 and TRBJ1-5; 9 bases match TRBD1. V lost 1 base to trimming and J lost 2 bases; unmatched junction nucleotides: 6. This CDR3 comprises 17 residues. Germline assignment: CDR1 SGHTA and CDR2 FQGNSA. CDR3 DNA: TGTGCCAGCAGCTTAGTGGGGACAGGGTTGGGCAATCAGCCCCAGCATTTT. Its translation is CASSLVGTGLGNQPQHF.

The CDR3 region has the DNA TGCAGCGTTGAAGATCTTGGAGGGGGCGGAGAAAAACTGTTTTTT. Translated: CSVEDLGGGGEKLFF. The chain combines TRBV29-1 with TRBJ1-4, with 7 bases identical to TRBD1. The CDR3 has 15 residues. CDR1 and CDR2 from the germline V gene are SQVTM and ANQGSEA. The V gene end was trimmed by 0 bases and the J gene end by 8 bases; junction bases not matched to a gene: 9.

The rearrangement links TRBV6-2 or TRBV6-3 to TRBJ1-2; D is ambiguous. V was shortened by 8 bases and J by 4 bases, with 20 bases between the two germline ends. The CDR3 is 15 amino acids. CDR1 is MNHEY, CDR2 SVGEGT, per germline. The CDR3 DNA reads as TGTGCCAGCCTGGGAGGCCCTCTTGGTAGCTATGGCTACACCTTC. Amino acid sequence: CASLGGPLGSYGYTF.

This chain uses TRBV7-9 with TRBJ1-1; no clear D. Germline V lookup: CDR1 SEHNR, CDR2 FQNEAQ (reference sequence). The CDR3 covers 14 residues. Trimming stripped 5 bases from V and 1 base from J, with 11 bases between. For the CDR3, the DNA is TGTGCCAGCAGCCAACGCGTGGGGAACACTGAAGCTTTCTTT. It translates to CASSQRVGNTEAFF.

This chain joins TRBV12-3 or TRBV12-4 and TRBJ1-1, with 10 positions matching TRBD1. The CDR3 is made up of 15 amino acids. Trimming took 3 bases from V and 5 from J; bases not matched to a gene: 6. CDR3 DNA sequence: TGTGCCAGCAGTTTCGAGACAGGGGGCCTTACTGAAGCTTTCTTT. Translated: CASSFETGGLTEAFF.